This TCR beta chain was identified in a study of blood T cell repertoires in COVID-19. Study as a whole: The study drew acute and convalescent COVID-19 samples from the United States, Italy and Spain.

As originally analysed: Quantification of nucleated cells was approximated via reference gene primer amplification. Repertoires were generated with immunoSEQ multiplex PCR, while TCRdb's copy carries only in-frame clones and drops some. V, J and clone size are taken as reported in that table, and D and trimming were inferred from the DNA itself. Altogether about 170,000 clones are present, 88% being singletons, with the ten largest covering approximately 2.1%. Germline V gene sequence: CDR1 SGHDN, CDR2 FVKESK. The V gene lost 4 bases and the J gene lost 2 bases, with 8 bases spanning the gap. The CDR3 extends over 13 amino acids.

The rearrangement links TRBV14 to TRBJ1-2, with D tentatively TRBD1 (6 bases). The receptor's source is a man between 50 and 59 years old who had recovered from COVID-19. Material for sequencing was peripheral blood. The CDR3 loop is CASSPQGNYGYTF. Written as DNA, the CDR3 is TGTGCCAGCAGCCCACAGGGCAACTATGGCTACACCTTC. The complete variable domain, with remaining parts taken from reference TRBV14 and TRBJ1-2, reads EAGVTQFPSHSVIEKGQTVTLRCDPISGHDNLYWYRRVMGKEIKFLLHFVKESKQDESGMPNNRFLAERTGGTYSTLKVQPAELEDSGVYFCASSPQGNYGYTFGSGTRLTVV.